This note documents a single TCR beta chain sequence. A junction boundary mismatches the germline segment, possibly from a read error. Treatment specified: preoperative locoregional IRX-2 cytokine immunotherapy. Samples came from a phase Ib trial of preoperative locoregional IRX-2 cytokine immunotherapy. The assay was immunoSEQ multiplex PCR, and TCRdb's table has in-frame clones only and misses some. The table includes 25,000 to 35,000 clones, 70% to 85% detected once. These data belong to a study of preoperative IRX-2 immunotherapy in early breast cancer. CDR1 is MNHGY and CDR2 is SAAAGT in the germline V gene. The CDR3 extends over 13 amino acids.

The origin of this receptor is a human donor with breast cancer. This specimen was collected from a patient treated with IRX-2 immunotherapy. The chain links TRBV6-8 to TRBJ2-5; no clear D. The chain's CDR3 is CAISRDLQETQYF. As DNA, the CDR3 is TGTGCCATCAGTAGGGATCTCCAAGAGACCCAGTACTTC.